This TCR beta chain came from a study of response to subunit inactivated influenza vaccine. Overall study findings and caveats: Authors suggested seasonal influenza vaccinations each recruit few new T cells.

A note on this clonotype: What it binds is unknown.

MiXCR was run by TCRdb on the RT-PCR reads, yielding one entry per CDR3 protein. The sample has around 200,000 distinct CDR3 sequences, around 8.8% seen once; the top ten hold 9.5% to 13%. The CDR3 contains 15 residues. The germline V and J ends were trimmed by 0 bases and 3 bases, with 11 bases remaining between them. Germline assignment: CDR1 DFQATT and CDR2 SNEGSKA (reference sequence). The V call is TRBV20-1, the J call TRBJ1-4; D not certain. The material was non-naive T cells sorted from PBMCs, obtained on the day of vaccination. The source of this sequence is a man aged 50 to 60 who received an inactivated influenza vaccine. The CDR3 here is CSARDRSEPNEKLFF. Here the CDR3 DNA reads TGCAGTGCTAGAGATCGGTCAGAACCTAATGAAAAACTGTTTTTT.